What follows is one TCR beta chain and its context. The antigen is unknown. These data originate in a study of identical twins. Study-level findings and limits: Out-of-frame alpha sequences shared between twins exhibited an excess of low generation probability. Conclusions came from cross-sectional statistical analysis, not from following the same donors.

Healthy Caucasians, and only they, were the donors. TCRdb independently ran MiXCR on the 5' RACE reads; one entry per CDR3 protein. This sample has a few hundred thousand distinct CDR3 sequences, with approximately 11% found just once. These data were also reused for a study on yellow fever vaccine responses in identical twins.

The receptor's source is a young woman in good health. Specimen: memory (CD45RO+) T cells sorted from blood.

The CDR3 region has the DNA TGTGCCAGCAGTTCCCTGGGGGCCCCCTACGAGCAGTACTTC. Residues: CASSSLGAPYEQYF. The chain uses TRBV28 and TRBJ2-7; possible D gene TRBD1, 6 bases. This CDR3 comprises 14 residues. Germline V gene sequence: CDR1 MDHEN, CDR2 SYDVKM. V was clipped by 4 bases and J by 2 bases, with 12 bases between them.